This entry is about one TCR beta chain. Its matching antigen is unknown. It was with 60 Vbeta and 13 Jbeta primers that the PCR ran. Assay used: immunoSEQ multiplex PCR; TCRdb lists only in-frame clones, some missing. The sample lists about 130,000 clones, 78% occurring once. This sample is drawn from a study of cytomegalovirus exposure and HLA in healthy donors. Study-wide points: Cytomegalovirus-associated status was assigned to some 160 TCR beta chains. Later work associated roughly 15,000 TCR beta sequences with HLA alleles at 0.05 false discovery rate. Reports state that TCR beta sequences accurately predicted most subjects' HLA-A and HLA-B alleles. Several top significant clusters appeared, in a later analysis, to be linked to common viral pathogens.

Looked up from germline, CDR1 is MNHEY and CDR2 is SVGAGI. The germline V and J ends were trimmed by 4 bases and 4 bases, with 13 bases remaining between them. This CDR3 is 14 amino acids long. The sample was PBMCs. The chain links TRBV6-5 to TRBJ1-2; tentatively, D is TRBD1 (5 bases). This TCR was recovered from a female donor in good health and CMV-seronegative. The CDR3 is CASSSGGGVYGYTF. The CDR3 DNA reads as TGTGCCAGCAGTTCGGGCGGGGGGGTCTATGGCTACACCTTC.